The 31 T cell receptor beta chains listed next were all sequenced from one sample in a study of blood T cell repertoires in COVID-19. Data came from immunoSEQ multiplex PCR; TCRdb stores just in-frame clones and leaves some out. The sample holds 250,000 to 350,000 clones, about 86% seen once. Sample: peripheral blood. These receptors all come from a woman in her sixties or seventies with COVID-19, enrolled during active disease.

The V gene is TRBV29-1, the J gene TRBJ1-4, with D possibly matching TRBD1 (6 bases). Germline V CDR1 and CDR2: SQVTM, ANQGSEA. The CDR3 sequence is 13 residues long. V shed 5 bases and J shed 5 bases, with 12 bases lying between them. The CDR3 DNA reads as TGCAGCGTTTATACAGGGCGGAATGAAAAACTGTTTTTT. The encoded protein is CSVYTGRNEKLFF.

The chain has TRBV28 and TRBJ2-6; D is possibly TRBD1 (6 bases). V lost 5 bases, J lost 0 bases, and 14 bases lay in between. Germline lookup yields CDR1 MDHEN and CDR2 SYDVKM. The CDR3 sequence is 17 residues long. The CDR3 nucleotides read TGTGCCAGCAGTCTGGATACAGGGAACTCTGGGGCCAACGTCCTGACTTTC. This sequence encodes CASSLDTGNSGANVLTF.

V gene TRBV29-1 combines with J gene TRBJ1-2; weak D call: TRBD1 (6 bases). Trimming took 7 bases from V and 8 from J, leaving 23 bases between them. CDR1 and CDR2 from the germline V gene are SQVTM and ANQGSEA. The CDR3 contains 14 residues. The chain's CDR3 is CSAVDSRRGRGYTF. CDR3 nucleotides: TGCAGCGCTGTGGACTCGCGCAGGGGTCGCGGCTACACCTTC.

The count of this clone is one. The chain couples TRBV7-6 to TRBJ2-7; 10 bases align to TRBD1. There are 13 residues in the CDR3. V gave up 5 bases and J gave up 7 bases; unmatched junction bases: 5. Germline CDR1 reads SGHVS; CDR2 reads FNYEAQ. CDR3 residues: CASSTGTGDEQYF. The DNA for the CDR3 is TGTGCCAGCAGCACAGGGACAGGGGATGAGCAGTACTTC.

This clone was counted only a few times. The chain joins TRBV7-9 to TRBJ1-4; 9 nucleotides line up with TRBD1. The CDR3 is 14 residues long. With 5 bases clipped from V and 5 bases from J, the junction kept 3 bases outside the gene matches. Per the germline V gene, CDR1 is SEHNR and CDR2 is FQNEAQ (reference sequence). The CDR3 DNA is TGTGCCAGCAGCCAGGGACAGGGAAATGAAAAACTGTTTTTT. It yields the protein CASSQGQGNEKLFF.

The rearrangement uses TRBV7-9 and TRBJ1-6, with 9 bases identical to TRBD1. CDR3 length: 16 residues. Germline V gene lookup returns CDR1 SEHNR and CDR2 FQNEAQ (reference sequence). V shed 3 bases, J shed 10 bases, and the junction held 10 bases outside the gene matches. CDR3 nucleotide sequence: TGTGCCAGCAGCTTCGACAGGGGGGGTCGAGGATCACCCCTCCACTTT. Its protein is CASSFDRGGRGSPLHF.

This chain uses TRBV7-9 with TRBJ2-1; D might be TRBD1 (6 bases). V dropped 6 bases and J dropped 7 bases, with 10 bases sitting between them. CDR1 is SEHNR and CDR2 is FQNEAQ in the germline V gene (reference sequence). This CDR3 is built from 12 residues. In DNA form, the CDR3 reads TGTGCCAGCAGGAACCAGGGGAATGAGCAGTTCTTC. This translates into CASRNQGNEQFF.

The chain joins TRBV9 to TRBJ1-2, with D possibly being TRBD1 (5 bases). The CDR3 runs to 16 residues. With 0 bases removed from V and 7 bases from J, the gap between germline ends came to 19 bases. Germline assignment: CDR1 SGDLS and CDR2 YYNGEE. CDR3 sequence reads: CASSVEPGRVVTGYTF. The CDR3 DNA reads TGTGCCAGCAGCGTAGAGCCTGGCAGGGTGGTTACTGGCTACACCTTC.

This sequence joins TRBV28 and TRBJ1-4; D remains ambiguous. Looked up from germline, CDR1 is MDHEN and CDR2 is SYDVKM. Between the trimmed V and J ends, which lost 7 bases and 7 bases, there was a span of 16 bases. The CDR3 spans 14 residues. The CDR3 reads CASNGFSGGEKLFF. The CDR3 bases are TGTGCCAGCAACGGGTTCTCCGGCGGTGAAAAACTGTTTTTT. The full variable domain, rest sourced from reference TRBV28 and TRBJ1-4, is DVKVTQSSRYLVKRTGEKVFLECVQDMDHENMFWYRQDPGLGLRLIYFSYDVKMKEKGDIPEGYSVSREKKERFSLILESASTNQTSMYLCASNGFSGGEKLFFGSGTQLSVL.

Here the CDR3 DNA reads TGCGCCAGCAGCTTCCAGGGGGCGGGTGAGACCCAGTACTTC. Protein sequence: CASSFQGAGETQYF. The chain employs TRBV4-1 and TRBJ2-5, with 8 bases aligning to TRBD1. This CDR3 region has 14 residues. V gave up 5 bases and J gave up 5 bases; unmatched junction bases: 7. Germline lookup yields CDR1 MGHRA and CDR2 YSYEKL.

CDR3: CASSLDRGLNEQYF. CDR3 coding DNA: TGTGCCAGCTCACTAGACAGGGGGCTAAACGAGCAGTACTTC. The genes are TRBV18 and TRBJ2-7; 10 positions agree with TRBD1. The V gene's germline CDR1 is KGHSH and CDR2 LQKENI. J gave up 5 bases and V 4 bases, and 5 bases lay outside the gene matches. This CDR3 has 14 amino acids.

V is TRBV6-2 or TRBV6-3 and J is TRBJ1-5; 12 bases agree with TRBD1. Germline CDR1 MNHEY, CDR2 SVGEGT. V gave up 0 bases and J gave up 3 bases; unmatched junction bases: 6. CDR3 length equals 18 residues. CDR3 sequence: CASSYSKGQGAYNQPQHF. The DNA for the CDR3 is TGTGCCAGCAGTTACTCGAAGGGACAGGGGGCGTACAATCAGCCCCAGCATTTT.

The genes are TRBV30 and TRBJ2-5; D is uncertain. Trimming removed 0 bases from V and 6 bases from J, with 14 bases in between. The CDR3 length is 14 residues. Germline V gene sequence: CDR1 GTSNPN, CDR2 SVGIG (reference sequence). The chain's CDR3 is CAWSVSPEAQTQYF. CDR3 DNA: TGTGCCTGGAGTGTATCCCCTGAGGCCCAGACCCAGTACTTC.

The V and J genes are TRBV21-1 and TRBJ2-3; no DNA check was done on the table's D call, TRBD1. TRBV21-1 counts as a pseudogene. There are 15 residues in the CDR3. CDR3 sequence: CASSKGDRGPDTQYF. CDR3 in DNA: TGTGCCAGCAGCAAAGGGGACAGGGGCCCAGATACGCAGTATTTT.

This clone showed up just a few times. V gene TRBV19 combines with J gene TRBJ1-1, with a possible D match to TRBD1 (5 bases). Per the germline V gene, CDR1 is LNHDA and CDR2 is SQIVND (reference sequence). The V end lost 5 bases, the J end lost 2 bases, and 12 bases lay between the germline ends. The CDR3 has 14 amino acids. CDR3 loop: CASSPLTVNTEAFF. In DNA, the CDR3 is TGTGCCAGTAGTCCCCTGACAGTTAACACTGAAGCTTTCTTT.

This clone has just a few counts. This rearrangement joins TRBV7-2 to TRBJ2-2, with 9 positions matching TRBD2. This CDR3 region has 15 residues. V was clipped by 4 bases and J by 8 bases; unmatched bases: 8. From germline, CDR1 is SGHTA and CDR2 FQGNSA. This chain's CDR3 is CASSSLAGARGELFF. The CDR3, as DNA: TGTGCCAGCAGCTCTTTAGCGGGGGCGAGGGGGGAGCTGTTTTTT.

This sequence joins TRBV9 and TRBJ1-2; weak D call: TRBD1 (6 bases). Germline CDR1 SGDLS, CDR2 YYNGEE. Trimming left V 4 bases short and J 7 bases short, with 11 bases between. This CDR3 spans 12 amino acids. The CDR3 reads CASSLQGSGYTF. CDR3 DNA sequence: TGTGCCAGCAGCTTACAGGGAAGTGGCTACACCTTC.

V gene TRBV7-9 combines with J gene TRBJ2-5; TRBD2 aligns across 7 bases. With V trimmed by 5 bases and J by 1 base, 7 bases remained unmatched. Germline V gene sequence: CDR1 SEHNR, CDR2 FQNEAQ (reference sequence). The CDR3 is 15 amino acids. CDR3 coding DNA: TGTGCCAGCAGCCCGGAGCGGGGCCGCCAAGAGACCCAGTACTTC. Its protein product is CASSPERGRQETQYF.

The chain employs TRBV5-4 and TRBJ2-3; 11 bases fit TRBD2. V gave up 3 bases and J gave up 5 bases; unmatched junction bases: 2. The CDR3 has 14 amino acids. CDR1 SGHNT and CDR2 YYREEE come from the germline V gene (reference sequence). The CDR3 is CASSSTSGEDTQYF. CDR3 bases: TGTGCCAGCAGCTCGACTAGCGGGGAAGATACGCAGTATTTT.

V is TRBV5-1 and J is TRBJ2-5, with D possibly matching TRBD2 (5 bases). There are 16 residues in the CDR3. From germline, CDR1 is SGHRS and CDR2 YFSETQ. V shed 2 bases and J shed 5 bases, with 19 bases lying between them. Here the CDR3 DNA reads TGCGCCAGCAGCTTATACTTAGAGCGGCCCGAGGAGACCCAGTACTTC. Protein product: CASSLYLERPEETQYF.

In nucleotides, the CDR3 is TGTGCCAGTAGTATGACAGGGTTTCGCCCCCAGCATTTT. Translation: CASSMTGFRPQHF. The chain joins TRBV19 to TRBJ1-5, with 7 bases matching TRBD1. Germline V lookup: CDR1 LNHDA, CDR2 SQIVND (reference sequence). This CDR3 is 13 amino acids long. After removal of 3 bases from V and 10 bases from J, the junction contained 6 bases not matched to a gene.

This clone was detected once. The J gene is TRBJ2-1, the V gene TRBV4-1, with 11 bases fitting TRBD2. Germline CDR1 reads MGHRA; CDR2 reads YSYEKL. The CDR3 totals 15 residues. Trimming cost V 4 bases and J 3 bases; bases outside gene matches: 2. The CDR3 nucleotides read TGCGCCAGCAGCCCTACTAGCGGGGGCTACAATGAGCAGTTCTTC. Amino acids: CASSPTSGGYNEQFF.

About this clone: The same CDR3 arises from other DNA sequences in this sample as well. The V gene is TRBV7-9, the J gene TRBJ2-3; TRBD1 might be the D (6 bases). Germline V gives CDR1 SEHNR, CDR2 FQNEAQ (reference sequence). The CDR3 consists of 15 residues. Trimming stripped 2 bases from V and 1 base from J, with 10 bases between. CDR3 nucleotide sequence: TGTGCCAGCAGCTTAACGTCAGGGGGCACAGATACGCAGTATTTT. Protein: CASSLTSGGTDTQYF.

The chain carries TRBV5-4 and TRBJ2-3; 8 nucleotides agree with TRBD2. Germline loops: CDR1 SGHNT, CDR2 YYREEE (reference sequence). This CDR3 is built from 14 residues. J was trimmed by 4 bases and V by 4 bases; bases with no gene match: 5. CDR3 amino acids: CASSPRGGSDTQYF. CDR3 coding DNA: TGTGCCAGCAGCCCCCGGGGGGGCTCAGATACGCAGTATTTT.

This chain connects TRBV21-1 to TRBJ2-7; the D call TRBD1 from the table was never checked on the DNA. TRBV21-1 represents a pseudogene. This CDR3 region has 12 residues. The CDR3 DNA follows: TGTGCCAGCAGCGACAGCTCCTACGAGCAGTACTTC. Translated: CASSDSSYEQYF.

V usage is TRBV5-4 and J usage is TRBJ2-2; 7 bases map to TRBD1. Losses at the gene ends were 3 bases for V and 4 bases for J; bases not matched to a gene: 6. The CDR3 contains 15 residues. Germline values: CDR1 SGHNT, CDR2 YYREEE (reference sequence). The CDR3 here is CASSSRGQSTGELFF. The CDR3 bases are TGTGCCAGCAGCTCCCGGGGACAGAGCACCGGGGAGCTGTTTTTT.

This chain connects TRBV12-3 or TRBV12-4 to TRBJ1-2, with D possibly TRBD1 on 6 matching bases. The CDR3 is made up of 13 amino acids. V gave up 6 bases and J gave up 14 bases, with 22 bases separating them. CDR3 DNA: TGTGCCAGCAGCCGATCATCTCTCCAGGGGACGACCTTC. Translated: CASSRSSLQGTTF.

The J gene is TRBJ2-3, the V gene TRBV11-3, with 8 positions matching TRBD1. With 5 bases clipped from V and 6 bases from J, the junction kept 1 base outside the gene matches. The CDR3 runs 12 residues. Germline lookup yields CDR1 SGHNT and CDR2 YENEEA. The CDR3 loop is CASSGDRDTQYF. CDR3 coding DNA: TGTGCCAGCAGCGGGGACAGGGATACGCAGTATTTT. The full variable domain, its missing parts supplied by reference TRBV11-3 and TRBJ2-3, is EAGVVQSPRYKIIEKKQPVAFWCNPISGHNTLYWYLQNLGQGPELLIRYENEEAVDDSQLPKDRFSAERLKGVDSTLKIQPAELGDSAVYLCASSGDRDTQYFGPGTRLTVL.

The chain employs TRBV9 and TRBJ2-7; the match to TRBD2 covers 11 bases. The CDR3 is made up of 15 amino acids. Germline V gene data show CDR1 as SGDLS and CDR2 as YYNGEE. The junction had 3 bases not matched to a gene; V was cut back by 3 bases and J by 1 base. The CDR3 is CASSGGTSGSYEQYF. The CDR3 DNA follows: TGTGCCAGCAGCGGGGGGACTAGCGGTTCCTACGAGCAGTACTTC.

The chain recombines TRBV19 with TRBJ1-2, with D perhaps matching TRBD1 (6 bases). The germline gives CDR1 LNHDA, CDR2 SQIVND (reference sequence). Trimming removed 8 bases from V and 4 bases from J, with 20 bases in between. The CDR3 has 15 residues. The CDR3 DNA sequence: TGTGCCAGTTCTATTTCGGACAGTCTCATCTATGGCTACACCTTC. Its translation is CASSISDSLIYGYTF. Looking up the rest from reference TRBV19 and TRBJ1-2 gives the full variable domain: DGGITQSPKYLFRKEGQNVTLSCEQNLNHDAMYWYRQDPGQGLRLIYYSQIVNDFQKGDIAEGYSVSREKKESFPLTVTSAQKNPTAFYLCASSISDSLIYGYTFGSGTRLTVV.

The V call is TRBV7-2, the J call TRBJ2-1; possibly TRBD2 for D (6 bases). The CDR3 totals 16 residues. Germline CDR1 and CDR2: SGHTA and FQGNSA. Between the trimmed V and J ends, which lost 4 bases and 4 bases, there was a span of 17 bases. The CDR3 reads CASSSYTGRQYNEQFF. In DNA, the CDR3 is TGTGCCAGCAGCTCCTACACCGGGAGACAGTACAATGAGCAGTTCTTC.